This record looks at one T cell receptor (beta chain) sequence and its context. Method: immunoSEQ multiplex PCR; TCRdb's copy keeps in-frame clones and lacks some. The table lists under 300,000 clones, about nine tenths of them singletons. The CDR3 runs to 13 residues. Trimming left V 8 bases short and J 0 bases short, with 11 bases between. Looked up from germline, CDR1 is MNHEY and CDR2 is SMNVEV (reference sequence). This entry belongs to a study of blood T cell repertoires in COVID-19. Material for sequencing was peripheral blood. The clonotype originates from a young man who had recovered from COVID-19. This rearrangement joins TRBV27 to TRBJ2-7; D is unresolved. The CDR3 region has the DNA TGTGCCAGCTCCTCTCCCGGCTCCTACGAGCAGTACTTC. This codes for CASSSPGSYEQYF.